These 19 T cell receptor beta chains were sequenced from one sample in a study of shared clonotypes between healthy human individuals. Here immunoSEQ multiplex PCR was the method, and the copy in TCRdb shows in-frame clones only, minus some. The sample yields approximately 530,000 clones, about 96% seen once. Sequenced material: naive CD4+ T cells sorted from blood. Subset specified: CD45RA+ positively selected. All receptors come from a woman in her 30s in good health.

V usage is TRBV9 and J usage is TRBJ2-7; TRBD2 is a possible D gene (5 bases). Germline V lookup: CDR1 SGDLS, CDR2 YYNGEE. The germline V and J ends were trimmed by 0 bases and 2 bases, with 12 bases remaining between them. This CDR3 is built from 15 residues. CDR3 bases: TGTGCCAGCAGCGTAGGAATAGCGACTGCCTACGAGCAGTACTTC. Its translation is CASSVGIATAYEQYF.

V is TRBV28 and J is TRBJ2-7; 10 bases line up with TRBD1. CDR3 length equals 14 residues. Per germline, CDR1 MDHEN and CDR2 SYDVKM. Trimming removed 3 bases from V and 4 bases from J; junction bases left unmatched: 3. The CDR3 DNA follows: TGTGCCAGCAGTTTGAGGACAGGGGGGTACGAGCAGTACTTC. Its translation: CASSLRTGGYEQYF.

This clone was observed once. This chain connects TRBV13 to TRBJ2-3; D not resolved. V shed 5 bases and J shed 2 bases, with 5 bases lying between them. Germline V gene data show CDR1 as PRHDT and CDR2 as FYEKMQ (reference sequence). The CDR3 runs 12 residues. CDR3 coding DNA: TGTGCCAGCAGCATCAACACAGATACGCAGTATTTT. Its translation is CASSINTDTQYF. The variable domain in full, with the rest retrieved from reference TRBV13 and TRBJ2-3, is AAGVIQSPRHLIKEKRETATLKCYPIPRHDTVYWYQQGPGQDPQFLISFYEKMQSDKGSIPDRFSAQQFSDYHSELNMSSLELGDSALYFCASSINTDTQYFGPGTRLTVL.

The chain is built from TRBV7-6 and TRBJ2-1, with TRBD2 identical over 13 bases. The germline V gene encodes CDR1 SGHVS and CDR2 FNYEAQ. V gave up 5 bases and J gave up 8 bases; unmatched junction bases: 6. There are 15 residues in the CDR3. The CDR3 sequence: CASSVRTSGRDEQFF. In DNA form, the CDR3 reads TGTGCCAGCAGCGTGCGGACTAGCGGGAGAGATGAGCAGTTCTTC.

This chain connects TRBV18 to TRBJ2-3, with unresolved D. The V and J ends lost 0 bases and 6 bases respectively, with 16 bases between them. The length of the CDR3 is 16 residues. Germline loops: CDR1 KGHSH, CDR2 LQKENI. CDR3 region: CASSPPVRYGEDTQYF. Written as DNA, the CDR3 is TGTGCCAGCTCACCACCGGTCAGATATGGAGAGGATACGCAGTATTTT.

The chain carries TRBV7-8 and TRBJ1-4; D gene unclear. Deletions cut 5 bases from V and 1 base from J, with 11 bases between. The CDR3 length is 15 residues. Germline values: CDR1 SGHVS, CDR2 FQNEAQ. CDR3 region: CASSPRHLTNEKLFF. CDR3 DNA: TGTGCCAGCAGCCCCAGACACCTAACTAATGAAAAACTGTTTTTT.

The rearrangement uses TRBV7-2 and TRBJ2-2; D is possibly TRBD2 (6 bases). Deletions cut 1 base from V and 3 bases from J, with 9 bases between. The length of the CDR3 is 15 residues. CDR1 and CDR2 (germline): SGHTA, FQGNSA. CDR3 amino acids: CASSLVPSDTGELFF. In DNA, the CDR3 is TGTGCCAGCAGCTTAGTCCCTAGCGACACCGGGGAGCTGTTTTTT.

The chain uses TRBV7-2 and TRBJ2-1, with 7 bases identical to TRBD2. With 3 bases clipped from V and 0 bases from J, the junction kept 5 bases outside the gene matches. Germline V lookup: CDR1 SGHTA, CDR2 FQGNSA. This CDR3 spans 16 amino acids. For the CDR3, the DNA is TGTGCCAGCAGCTTGTTGGGAGGGAGCTCCTACAATGAGCAGTTCTTC. It translates to CASSLLGGSSYNEQFF. Combining the CDR3 with reference TRBV7-2 and TRBJ2-1 gives the whole variable domain GAGVSQSPSNKVTEKGKDVELRCDPISGHTALYWYRQSLGQGLEFLIYFQGNSAPDKSGLPSDRFSAERTGGSVSTLTIQRTQQEDSAVYLCASSLLGGSSYNEQFFGPGTRLTVL.

V gene TRBV5-1 combines with J gene TRBJ2-2; 8 nucleotides agree with TRBD2. Germline trimming cut 1 base from V and 5 bases from J; bases unmatched to any gene: 10. This CDR3 region has 17 residues. CDR1 is SGHRS, CDR2 YFSETQ, per germline. CDR3 loop: CASSLTGGHTGTGELFF. In nucleotides, the CDR3 is TGCGCCAGCAGCTTGACGGGAGGGCACACGGGGACCGGGGAGCTGTTTTTT.

This rearrangement joins TRBV23-1 to TRBJ2-1; D is uncertain. TRBV23-1 is filed as an ORF, its function uncertain. Between the trimmed V and J ends, which lost 6 bases and 3 bases, there was a span of 18 bases. This CDR3 is 16 amino acids long. Written as DNA, the CDR3 is TGCGCCAGCAGGCACCGGCGCCCTCATTTCTACAATGAGCAGTTCTTC. It translates to CASRHRRPHFYNEQFF.

V gene TRBV2 combines with J gene TRBJ2-5, with TRBD1 matching over 10 bases. The J call may be faulty, since TRBJ2-7 better matches the DNA end. The CDR3 consists of 14 residues. The V gene's germline CDR1 is SNHLY and CDR2 FYNNEI. The CDR3 protein is CASSGQGALYEQYF. DNA of the CDR3: TGTGCCAGCAGTGGACAGGGGGCCCTCTACGAGCAGTACTTC.

Comment on this clone: This CDR3 is also generated by other DNA sequences in the sample. This sequence joins TRBV7-9 and TRBJ2-7; TRBD1 matches 12 bases. Germline CDR1 is SEHNR and CDR2 is FQNEAQ (reference sequence). The CDR3 is 14 amino acids. Trimming took 5 bases from V and 4 from J; bases not matched to a gene: 3. The CDR3 DNA is TGTGCCAGCAGCCGGGACAGGGGGCTATACGAGCAGTACTTC. Translating gives CASSRDRGLYEQYF.

The gene calls are TRBV6-5 and TRBJ2-7; D may be TRBD2 (6 bases). Trimming removed 7 bases from V and 0 bases from J, with 13 bases in between. Germline V gene sequence: CDR1 MNHEY, CDR2 SVGAGI. This CDR3 region has 14 residues. CDR3 protein: CASISGENSYEQYF. The CDR3 bases are TGTGCCAGCATATCGGGAGAGAACTCCTACGAGCAGTACTTC.

V is TRBV10-2 and J is TRBJ2-2; no clear D gene. Germline lookup yields CDR1 WSHSY and CDR2 SAAADI. Deletions cut 7 bases from V and 3 bases from J, with 15 bases between. CDR3 length equals 15 residues. The CDR3 spells CASKYSGSDTGELFF. In nucleotides, the CDR3 is TGCGCCAGCAAGTATTCCGGGTCGGACACCGGGGAGCTGTTTTTT.

V gene TRBV4-2 combines with J gene TRBJ2-7; possibly TRBD1 for D (6 bases). V was trimmed by 4 bases and J by 7 bases, leaving 17 bases between them. The CDR3 covers 14 residues. In germline, CDR1 is LGHNA, CDR2 YNFKEQ. The CDR3 DNA is TGTGCCAGCAGCCCACAGGGAGAGTTGGGAGAGCAGTACTTC. Protein: CASSPQGELGEQYF.

V usage is TRBV6-5 and J usage is TRBJ1-1; the match to TRBD1 covers 7 bases. Germline V gene sequence: CDR1 MNHEY, CDR2 SVGAGI. This CDR3 is built from 14 residues. V lost 6 bases and J lost 5; bases outside the gene matches: 9. Here the CDR3 reads CASSQAPGQTEAFF. The DNA for the CDR3 is TGTGCCAGCAGCCAGGCTCCGGGACAGACTGAAGCTTTCTTT.

The chain has TRBV28 and TRBJ2-6, with D perhaps being TRBD1 or TRBD2 (5 bases each). Germline lookup yields CDR1 MDHEN and CDR2 SYDVKM. Trimming cost V 3 bases and J 3 bases, with 15 bases left between them. This CDR3 spans 17 amino acids. CDR3 coding DNA: TGTGCCAGCAGTTTGAATTACCAGGGAGATGGGGCCAACGTCCTGACTTTC. Its protein is CASSLNYQGDGANVLTF. Looking up the rest from reference TRBV28 and TRBJ2-6 gives the full variable domain: DVKVTQSSRYLVKRTGEKVFLECVQDMDHENMFWYRQDPGLGLRLIYFSYDVKMKEKGDIPEGYSVSREKKERFSLILESASTNQTSMYLCASSLNYQGDGANVLTFGAGSRLTVL.

J is TRBJ2-3 and V is TRBV28; the match to TRBD2 covers 10 bases. Germline CDR1 is MDHEN and CDR2 is SYDVKM. The CDR3 is made up of 18 amino acids. V gave up 5 bases and J gave up 1 base; unmatched junction bases: 12. CDR3 nucleotides: TGTGCCAGCAGTGCCAATCGTGGGCTAGCGGGAGGCACAGATACGCAGTATTTT. Translation: CASSANRGLAGGTDTQYF.

This chain uses TRBV30 with TRBJ2-5, with 11 nucleotides matching TRBD2. V lost 3 bases and J lost 0; bases outside the gene matches: 21. CDR1 and CDR2 (germline): GTSNPN, SVGIG (reference sequence). This CDR3 is 21 amino acids long. The CDR3 DNA is TGTGCCTGGAGCGACTGGATAAGGACTAGCGGGCCCTACACGTACCAAGAGACCCAGTACTTC. Translation: CAWSDWIRTSGPYTYQETQYF.